A single sample gave rise to the 16 T cell receptor beta chains below, sequenced in a study of blood T cell repertoires in COVID-19. Produced via immunoSEQ multiplex PCR; TCRdb's table is partial and in-frame only. This sample yields 180,000 or so clones, of which roughly 86% are seen a single time; approximately 3.5% belongs to the top ten. Input material: peripheral blood. These receptors were taken from a man aged 65 to 79 with acute or convalescent COVID-19.

Only one count was recorded for this clone. The chain combines TRBV5-4 with TRBJ2-7, with D uncertain. V dropped 3 bases and J dropped 0 bases, with 16 bases sitting between them. From germline, CDR1 is SGHNT and CDR2 YYREEE (reference sequence). This CDR3 contains 16 residues. The CDR3 here is CASSSGSSRSSYEQYF. The DNA of the CDR3 is TGTGCCAGCAGCTCCGGATCTTCACGGAGCTCCTACGAGCAGTACTTC.

The J gene is TRBJ1-5, the V gene TRBV6-5; TRBD1 matches 7 bases. Germline values: CDR1 MNHEY, CDR2 SVGAGI. Unmatched junction bases numbered 9, after V lost 7 bases and J lost 6 bases. The CDR3 extends over 14 amino acids. CDR3 residues: CASNPTGDTQPQHF. The CDR3 nucleotides are TGTGCCAGCAATCCAACAGGGGATACTCAGCCCCAGCATTTT.

The J gene is TRBJ2-5, the V gene TRBV5-5; TRBD1 might be the D (7 bases). V lost 5 bases and J lost 2, with 19 bases in between. Per germline, CDR1 SGHKS and CDR2 YYEKEE (reference sequence). The length of the CDR3 is 16 residues. CDR3 amino acids: CASRLEGARVQETQYF. CDR3 nucleotides: TGTGCCAGCAGGCTGGAGGGGGCCCGGGTTCAAGAGACCCAGTACTTC.

This clone was detected a few times. The V gene is TRBV28, the J gene TRBJ1-5, with D uncertain. Germline V gene lookup returns CDR1 MDHEN and CDR2 SYDVKM. The V gene lost 3 bases and the J gene lost 6 bases, with 9 bases spanning the gap. There are 13 residues in the CDR3. The CDR3 sequence is CASSFYRGQPQHF. Here the CDR3 DNA reads TGTGCCAGCAGTTTTTATCGGGGTCAGCCCCAGCATTTT.

This clone was seen a single time. A read error may account for a junction end that differs from germline. The chain has TRBV13 and TRBJ1-6; 7 nucleotides line up with TRBD1. CDR3 length: 15 residues. Germline CDR1 is PRHDT and CDR2 is FYEKMQ (reference sequence). In nucleotides, the CDR3 is TGTGCCAGCAGCCTAGGGTACAGGGGTAATTCACCCCTCCACTTT. Protein: CASSLGYRGNSPLHF.

The rearrangement uses TRBV28 and TRBJ1-1; no firm D call. This CDR3 has 12 residues. Germline V gives CDR1 MDHEN, CDR2 SYDVKM. Trimming removed 1 base at V and 4 bases at J, with 4 bases between. The CDR3: CASSLSGTEAFF. For the CDR3, the DNA is TGTGCCAGCAGTTTATCGGGCACTGAAGCTTTCTTT.

The chain employs TRBV12-5 and TRBJ1-1, with TRBD1 as a possible D gene (5 bases). The V gene lost 5 bases and the J gene lost 4 bases, with 17 bases spanning the gap. The germline CDR1 and CDR2 sequences are LGHNT and FRNRAP. The CDR3 consists of 15 residues. CDR3 sequence: CASGERGGWSTEAFF. DNA for the CDR3: TGTGCTAGTGGTGAGAGGGGAGGGTGGAGCACTGAAGCTTTCTTT.

The chain couples TRBV11-3 to TRBJ1-1; D is perhaps TRBD1 (5 bases). Germline V gene lookup returns CDR1 SGHNT and CDR2 YENEEA. Trimming shortened V by 5 bases and J by 8 bases, and 15 bases separated the two germline ends. This CDR3 comprises 13 residues. The CDR3, as DNA: TGTGCCAGCAGCCCAGGCGGGGACCCGGAAGCTTTCTTT. It encodes CASSPGGDPEAFF.

The CDR3 nucleotides are TGCGCCAGCAGCCAAGATGGGACAGACAATCAGCCCCAGCATTTT. Its protein product is CASSQDGTDNQPQHF. The V and J genes are TRBV4-3 and TRBJ1-5; 7 bases match TRBD1. The CDR3 loop spans 15 amino acids. With V trimmed by 0 bases and J by 3 bases, 2 bases remained unmatched. Germline assignment: CDR1 LGHNA and CDR2 YSLEER.

This chain connects TRBV12-2 to TRBJ1-3; the table assigns TRBD1, which was not confirmed against the DNA. TRBV12-2 is listed as a pseudogene. CDR3 length equals 14 residues. The CDR3 coding sequence is TGTGCAAGTCGCTTTGGACAGGGGGGGAACACCATATATTTT. Translating gives CASRFGQGGNTIYF.

This chain links TRBV27 with TRBJ1-1, with D perhaps TRBD1 (5 bases). This CDR3 has 15 residues. Germline V gene data show CDR1 as MNHEY and CDR2 as SMNVEV (reference sequence). With 3 bases removed from V and 7 bases from J, the gap between germline ends came to 18 bases. Here the CDR3 DNA reads TGTGCCAGCAGTTTGAAAGTGCGGGGGATTGGTGAAGCTTTCTTT. Its translation is CASSLKVRGIGEAFF.

This chain links TRBV5-8 with TRBJ2-7, with 7 bases aligning to TRBD1. Per germline, CDR1 SGHTS and CDR2 YDEGEE. The CDR3 consists of 13 residues. The ends lost 9 bases at V and 0 bases at J; junction bases unmatched: 6. CDR3 amino acids: CATKRTGSYEQYF. The CDR3 bases are TGTGCCACGAAGAGGACAGGCTCCTACGAGCAGTACTTC.

The chain combines TRBV6-5 with TRBJ2-7; tentatively, D is TRBD2 (6 bases). This CDR3 comprises 12 residues. The germline gives CDR1 MNHEY, CDR2 SVGAGI. With 5 bases removed from V and 6 bases from J, the gap between germline ends came to 11 bases. DNA for the CDR3: TGTGCCAGCAGTCCCGGGGGTGGCGAGCAGTACTTC. Amino acid sequence: CASSPGGGEQYF.

DNA for the CDR3: TGTGCCAGCAGGAGGGGGCGCACAGATACGCAGTATTTT. It specifies CASRRGRTDTQYF. The rearrangement joins TRBV28 to TRBJ2-3; TRBD1 matches at 7 bases. Germline V lookup: CDR1 MDHEN, CDR2 SYDVKM. V lost 6 bases and J lost 1; bases outside the gene matches: 1. The CDR3 totals 13 residues.

V usage is TRBV5-4 and J usage is TRBJ2-1; no firm D call. V lost 0 bases to trimming and J lost 6 bases, with 7 bases between them. Germline values: CDR1 SGHNT, CDR2 YYREEE (reference sequence). CDR3 size: 13 residues. The CDR3 coding sequence is TGTGCCAGCAGCTTGGCGCTGAGCAATGAGCAGTTCTTC. This translates into CASSLALSNEQFF. Full variable domain (outside the CDR3, taken from reference TRBV5-4 and TRBJ2-1): ETGVTQSPTHLIKTRGQQVTLRCSSQSGHNTVSWYQQALGQGPQFIFQYYREEENGRGNFPPRFSGLQFPNYSSELNVNALELDDSALYLCASSLALSNEQFFGPGTRLTVL.

The J gene is TRBJ2-5, the V gene TRBV12-3 or TRBV12-4; 8 bases match TRBD2. The J segment lost 3 bases and the V segment lost 6 bases, leaving 0 bases of the junction unmatched. This CDR3 has 12 residues. The DNA of the CDR3 is TGTGCCAGCAGGCGGGGGGAAGAGACCCAGTACTTC. Encoded protein: CASRRGEETQYF.